These 5 T cell receptor beta chains originate from one sample sequenced in a study of cytotoxic CD8 clonotypes in ibrutinib-treated CLL. This table comes from immunoSEQ multiplex PCR, and its TCRdb copy is limited to in-frame clones, with some not included. The sample has about 45,000 clones, over 50% seen once; the top ten hold under 25%. The material sequenced was PBMCs, taken after 24 months of ibrutinib treatment. These receptors came from a human donor with chronic lymphocytic leukemia.

This clone appeared a few times. The chain has TRBV7-9 and TRBJ1-1; a weak D match, TRBD1 (6 bases). V was trimmed by 4 bases and J by 7 bases, leaving 13 bases between them. This CDR3 spans 13 amino acids. The germline V gene has CDR1 SEHNR and CDR2 FQNEAQ (reference sequence). This CDR3 is CASSSRTDFEAFF. The CDR3 DNA reads as TGTGCCAGCAGCTCCAGGACAGATTTTGAAGCTTTCTTT.

This rearrangement joins TRBV11-3 to TRBJ2-7; 9 bases line up with TRBD1. CDR1 SGHNT and CDR2 YENEEA come from the germline V gene. The CDR3 is 18 residues long. J gave up 5 bases and V 0 bases, and 14 bases lay outside the gene matches. The CDR3 DNA reads TGTGCCAGCAGCTTAGAAAGGGACAGGGTCTTAGTGTGCGACGAGCAGTACTTC. It is translated as CASSLERDRVLVCDEQYF.

This clone appeared a single time. The V and J genes are TRBV14 and TRBJ1-3; D ambiguous. CDR3 size: 17 residues. CDR1 and CDR2 (germline): SGHDN, FVKESK. Trimming left V 0 bases short and J 0 bases short, with 12 bases between. The CDR3 region is CASSQDPAGFSGNTIYF. In DNA, the CDR3 is TGTGCCAGCAGCCAAGATCCGGCAGGCTTCTCTGGAAACACCATATATTTT.

V and J are TRBV21-1 and TRBJ2-7; TRBD2 is taken as the D call from the table, unchecked against the DNA. TRBV21-1 is a pseudogene segment. The CDR3 has 15 residues. In DNA, the CDR3 is TGTGCCAGCCCCAAGGAGGTCGCTCCCCACTACGAGCAGTACTTC. This codes for CASPKEVAPHYEQYF.

The chain combines TRBV4-2 with TRBJ2-7; 9 bases line up with TRBD1. CDR3 size: 14 residues. The V and J ends lost 4 bases and 2 bases, in that order; junction bases with no gene match: 3. Germline assignment: CDR1 LGHNA and CDR2 YNFKEQ. For the CDR3, the DNA is TGTGCCAGCAGCCCACAGGGGGCCACCTACGAGCAGTACTTC. Translated, it gives CASSPQGATYEQYF.